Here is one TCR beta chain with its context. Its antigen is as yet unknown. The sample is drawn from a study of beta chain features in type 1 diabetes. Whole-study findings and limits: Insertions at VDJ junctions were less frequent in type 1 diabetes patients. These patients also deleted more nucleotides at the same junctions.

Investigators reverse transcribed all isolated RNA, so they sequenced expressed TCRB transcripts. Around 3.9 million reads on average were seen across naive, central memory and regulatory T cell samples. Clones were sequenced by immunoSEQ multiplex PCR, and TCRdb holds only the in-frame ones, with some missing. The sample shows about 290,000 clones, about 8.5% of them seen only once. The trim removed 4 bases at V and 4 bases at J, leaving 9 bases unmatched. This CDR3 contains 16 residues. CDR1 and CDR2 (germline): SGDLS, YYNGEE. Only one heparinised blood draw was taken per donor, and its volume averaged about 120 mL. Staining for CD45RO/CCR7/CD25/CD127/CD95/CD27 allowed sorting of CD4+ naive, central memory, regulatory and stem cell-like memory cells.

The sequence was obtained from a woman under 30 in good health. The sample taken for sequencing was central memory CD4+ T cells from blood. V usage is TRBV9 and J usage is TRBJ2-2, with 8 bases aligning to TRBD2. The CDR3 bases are TGTGCCAGCAGCCGGGTGGCACTAGCGGCCACCGGGGAGCTGTTTTTT. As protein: CASSRVALAATGELFF.